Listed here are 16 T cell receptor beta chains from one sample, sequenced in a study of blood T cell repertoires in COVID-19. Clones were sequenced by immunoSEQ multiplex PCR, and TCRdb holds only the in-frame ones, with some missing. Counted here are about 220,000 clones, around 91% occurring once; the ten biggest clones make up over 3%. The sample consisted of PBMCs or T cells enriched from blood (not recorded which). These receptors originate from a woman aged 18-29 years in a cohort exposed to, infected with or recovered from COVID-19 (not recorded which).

This CDR3 reads CASTPRGYEQYF. CDR3 DNA sequence: TGTGCCAGCACCCCCCGCGGGTACGAGCAGTACTTC. The chain links TRBV7-9 to TRBJ2-7, with D perhaps matching TRBD2 (5 bases). The V and J ends lost 7 bases and 4 bases respectively, with 11 bases between them. The length of the CDR3 is 12 residues. Germline values: CDR1 SEHNR, CDR2 FQNEAQ (reference sequence).

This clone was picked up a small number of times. The CDR3 reads CASSYRQGMSPGELFF. CDR3 DNA sequence: TGTGCCAGCAGCTACAGACAGGGAATGAGTCCCGGGGAGCTGTTTTTT. The V and J genes are TRBV11-1 and TRBJ2-2, with 7 bases aligning to TRBD1. Germline-derived CDR1 and CDR2 are SGHAT and FQDESV (reference sequence). Germline trimming cut 4 bases from V and 6 bases from J; bases unmatched to any gene: 11. This CDR3 has 16 residues.

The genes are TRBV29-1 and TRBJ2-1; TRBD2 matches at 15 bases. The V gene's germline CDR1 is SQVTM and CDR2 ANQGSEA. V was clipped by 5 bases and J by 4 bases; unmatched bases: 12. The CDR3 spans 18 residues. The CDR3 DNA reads TGCAGCGTTCTAGGACTAGCGGGAGGGGTTGTTAGGTACAATGAGCAGTTCTTC. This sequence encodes CSVLGLAGGVVRYNEQFF.

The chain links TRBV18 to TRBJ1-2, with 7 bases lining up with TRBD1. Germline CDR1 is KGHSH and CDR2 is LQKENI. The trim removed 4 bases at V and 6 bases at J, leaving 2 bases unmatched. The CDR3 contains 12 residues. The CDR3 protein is CASSRQGNGYTF. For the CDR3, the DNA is TGTGCCAGCTCACGACAGGGTAATGGCTACACCTTC.

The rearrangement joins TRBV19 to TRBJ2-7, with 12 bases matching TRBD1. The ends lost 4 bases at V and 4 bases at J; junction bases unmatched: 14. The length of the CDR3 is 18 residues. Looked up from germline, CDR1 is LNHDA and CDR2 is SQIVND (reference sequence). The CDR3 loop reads CASSKGPGTGGKYYEQYF. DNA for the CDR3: TGTGCCAGTAGTAAGGGACCCGGGACAGGGGGCAAATATTACGAGCAGTACTTC.

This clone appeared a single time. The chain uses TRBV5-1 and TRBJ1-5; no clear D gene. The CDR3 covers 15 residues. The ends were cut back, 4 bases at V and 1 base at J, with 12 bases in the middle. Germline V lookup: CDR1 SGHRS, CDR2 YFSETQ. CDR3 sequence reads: CASSPAGMSNQPQHF. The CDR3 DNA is TGCGCCAGCAGCCCCGCGGGGATGAGCAATCAGCCCCAGCATTTT.

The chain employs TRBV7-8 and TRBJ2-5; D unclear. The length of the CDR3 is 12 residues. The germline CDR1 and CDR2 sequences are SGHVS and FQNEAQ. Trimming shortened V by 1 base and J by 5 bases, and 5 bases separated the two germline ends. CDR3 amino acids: CASSLESETQYF. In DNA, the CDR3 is TGTGCCAGCAGCTTAGAATCGGAGACCCAGTACTTC. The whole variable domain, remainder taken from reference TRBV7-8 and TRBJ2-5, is GAGVSQSPRYKVAKRGQDVALRCDPISGHVSLFWYQQALGQGPEFLTYFQNEAQLDKSGLPSDRFFAERPEGSVSTLKIQRTQQEDSAVYLCASSLESETQYFGPGTRLLVL.

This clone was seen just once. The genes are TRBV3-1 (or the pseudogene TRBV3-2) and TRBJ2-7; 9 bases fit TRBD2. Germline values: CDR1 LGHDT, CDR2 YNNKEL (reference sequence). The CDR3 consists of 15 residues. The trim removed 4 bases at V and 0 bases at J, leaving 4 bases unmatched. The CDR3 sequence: CASSPSGTFSYEQYF. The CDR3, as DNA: TGTGCCAGCAGCCCTAGCGGGACGTTCTCCTACGAGCAGTACTTC.

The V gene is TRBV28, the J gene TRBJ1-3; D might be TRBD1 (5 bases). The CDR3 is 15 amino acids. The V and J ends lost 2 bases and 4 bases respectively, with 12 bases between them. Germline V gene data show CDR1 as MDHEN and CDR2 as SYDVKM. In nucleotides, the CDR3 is TGTGCCAGCAGTTTAGATCAGGGCCCGGGAAACACCATATATTTT. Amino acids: CASSLDQGPGNTIYF.

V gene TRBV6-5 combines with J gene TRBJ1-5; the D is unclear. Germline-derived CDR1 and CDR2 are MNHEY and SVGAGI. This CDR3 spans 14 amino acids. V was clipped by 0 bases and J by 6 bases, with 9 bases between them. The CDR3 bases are TGTGCCAGCAGTTACTCTAGCCCCGGTCAGCCCCAGCATTTT. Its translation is CASSYSSPGQPQHF.

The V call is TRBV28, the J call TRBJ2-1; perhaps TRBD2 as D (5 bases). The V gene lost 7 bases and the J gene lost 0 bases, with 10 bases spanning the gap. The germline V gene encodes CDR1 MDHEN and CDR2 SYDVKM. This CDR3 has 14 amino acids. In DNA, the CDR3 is TGTGCCAGCAACGGACTGAGCTCCTACAATGAGCAGTTCTTC. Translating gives CASNGLSSYNEQFF. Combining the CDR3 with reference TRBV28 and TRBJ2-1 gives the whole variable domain DVKVTQSSRYLVKRTGEKVFLECVQDMDHENMFWYRQDPGLGLRLIYFSYDVKMKEKGDIPEGYSVSREKKERFSLILESASTNQTSMYLCASNGLSSYNEQFFGPGTRLTVL.

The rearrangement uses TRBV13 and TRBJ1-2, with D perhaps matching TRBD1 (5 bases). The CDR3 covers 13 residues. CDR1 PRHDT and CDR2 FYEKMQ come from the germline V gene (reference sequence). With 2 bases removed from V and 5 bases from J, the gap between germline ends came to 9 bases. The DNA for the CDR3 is TGTGCCAGCAGCTTAATAGGGGCGTATGGCTACACCTTC. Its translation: CASSLIGAYGYTF.

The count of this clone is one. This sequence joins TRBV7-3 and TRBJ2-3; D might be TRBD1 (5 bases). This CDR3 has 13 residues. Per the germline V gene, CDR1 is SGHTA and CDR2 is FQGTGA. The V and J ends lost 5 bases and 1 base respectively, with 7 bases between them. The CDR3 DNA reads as TGTGCCAGCAGCGTGACAGGCACAGATACGCAGTATTTT. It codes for CASSVTGTDTQYF.

CDR3 region: CASRDRQVETGELFF. Written as DNA, the CDR3 is TGTGCCAGCAGAGACCGACAGGTGGAGACCGGGGAGCTGTTTTTT. The chain employs TRBV6-1 and TRBJ2-2, with a possible D match to TRBD1 (6 bases). Trimming shortened V by 6 bases and J by 5 bases, and 16 bases separated the two germline ends. Germline loops: CDR1 MNHNS, CDR2 SASEGT. The length of the CDR3 is 15 residues.

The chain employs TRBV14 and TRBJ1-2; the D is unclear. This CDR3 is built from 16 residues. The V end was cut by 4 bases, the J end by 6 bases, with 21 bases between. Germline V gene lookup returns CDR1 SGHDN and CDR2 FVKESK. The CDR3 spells CASSRDLGMPMDGYTF. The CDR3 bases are TGTGCCAGCAGCCGAGATCTCGGGATGCCAATGGATGGCTACACCTTC.

CDR3 residues: CASCEGQGTNEKLFF. CDR3 nucleotides: TGTGCCAGCTGCGAGGGACAGGGCACTAATGAAAAACTGTTTTTT. The rearrangement joins TRBV27 to TRBJ1-4, with 9 bases identical to TRBD1. The CDR3 is 15 residues long. The germline V gene has CDR1 MNHEY and CDR2 SMNVEV (reference sequence). Trimming took 8 bases from V and 2 from J; bases not matched to a gene: 6.